The rows below give T cell receptor beta chains drawn from one sample of a study of CD8 T cells in Susac syndrome. Using its own MiXCR run on the immunoSEQ multiplex PCR reads, TCRdb lists one record per CDR3 protein. The sample holds roughly 190,000 distinct CDR3 sequences, around 95% seen once. Sequencing input: CD8+ T cells from PBMCs. All receptors derive from a human donor with Susac syndrome. Both conserved end residues are trimmed from each CDR3. Clone size is stated in some rows and not others, as once, few, many or a class when expanded.

v_call: TRBV28; clone_size: -; cdr3_aa: ASSHTGGINYEQY
v_call: TRBV6-4; clone_size: -; cdr3_aa: ASSENPVTEAF
v_call: TRBV5-6; clone_size: -; cdr3_aa: ASSLAGTANTGELF
v_call: TRBV18; clone_size: -; cdr3_aa: ASSPPSAGAYEQY
v_call: TRBV7-9; clone_size: -; cdr3_aa: ASSLFGTENEKLF
v_call: TRBV2; clone_size: once; cdr3_aa: ASSESQGANYGYT
v_call: TRBV7-3; clone_size: -; cdr3_aa: ASNNPGTGNAGELF
v_call: TRBV27; clone_size: -; cdr3_aa: ASSRPAPPSGSREGSYNEQF
v_call: TRBV7-9; clone_size: -; cdr3_aa: ASQPGARTDTQY
v_call: TRBV11-2; clone_size: -; cdr3_aa: ASSFVSAPIYNEQF
v_call: TRBV14; clone_size: -; cdr3_aa: ASSQGEGGYT
v_call: TRBV20-1; clone_size: -; cdr3_aa: SATDRMNTEAF
v_call: TRBV12-3/TRBV12-4; clone_size: -; cdr3_aa: ASSLKGIYEQY
v_call: TRBV20-1; clone_size: -; cdr3_aa: SASVGGSGANVLT
v_call: TRBV14; clone_size: -; cdr3_aa: ASSRTSGGDEQF
v_call: TRBV9; clone_size: -; cdr3_aa: ASSVSTRQGLGANVLT
v_call: TRBV20-1; clone_size: -; cdr3_aa: SATRRTEPNTEAF
v_call: TRBV30; clone_size: -; cdr3_aa: ASTRQGALYGYT
v_call: TRBV3-1; clone_size: -; cdr3_aa: ASSQGGTGDDYEQY
v_call: TRBV7-9; clone_size: -; cdr3_aa: ASSRDNSNQPQH
v_call: TRBV29-1; clone_size: once; cdr3_aa: SVAGHWSSGTYNEQF
v_call: TRBV3-1; clone_size: once; cdr3_aa: ASSQATSGRGNIQY
v_call: TRBV29-1; clone_size: -; cdr3_aa: STRDSYEQY
v_call: TRBV20-1; clone_size: -; cdr3_aa: SARAPGTRETQY
v_call: TRBV18; clone_size: -; cdr3_aa: ASSRTGTGYNEQF
v_call: TRBV13; clone_size: -; cdr3_aa: ASSVRTERYNEQF
v_call: TRBV19; clone_size: -; cdr3_aa: ASSIAENGYT
v_call: TRBV28; clone_size: -; cdr3_aa: ASSFTAFHDGGYEQY
v_call: TRBV20-1; clone_size: -; cdr3_aa: SARSTGNSGANVLT
v_call: TRBV30; clone_size: -; cdr3_aa: AWKGTESSYNSPLH
v_call: TRBV5-1; clone_size: -; cdr3_aa: ASSGEGVHEQY
v_call: TRBV28; clone_size: once; cdr3_aa: ASSTPRDRDLDIQY
v_call: TRBV15; clone_size: -; cdr3_aa: ATSRGLAAVRDEQY
v_call: TRBV4-1; clone_size: -; cdr3_aa: ASSQGSGGSGNTIY
v_call: TRBV5-4; clone_size: -; cdr3_aa: ASSLGTGLYEQF
v_call: TRBV4-1; clone_size: -; cdr3_aa: ASSPGRGGRTGELF
v_call: TRBV15; clone_size: -; cdr3_aa: ATNERGSLNEKLF
v_call: TRBV29-1; clone_size: -; cdr3_aa: SVEGWTRDEQF
v_call: TRBV28; clone_size: -; cdr3_aa: AIFRDRGVNTEAF
v_call: TRBV19; clone_size: -; cdr3_aa: ASSGSDHEQY
v_call: TRBV27; clone_size: -; cdr3_aa: ASSKLTTGTEGPTLH
v_call: TRBV6-5; clone_size: -; cdr3_aa: ASSYRTAHYGYT
v_call: TRBV4-1; clone_size: once; cdr3_aa: ASSQGSILT
v_call: TRBV12-3/TRBV12-4; clone_size: -; cdr3_aa: ASSLDGATEAF
v_call: TRBV6-8; clone_size: -; cdr3_aa: ASSYSREGTEAF
v_call: TRBV12-3/TRBV12-4; clone_size: -; cdr3_aa: ASSPGDRGSYEQY
v_call: TRBV13; clone_size: once; cdr3_aa: ASSSRLAGGKEQF
v_call: TRBV24-1; clone_size: -; cdr3_aa: ATSDPRTSGEGLDEQF
v_call: TRBV11-2; clone_size: once; cdr3_aa: ASSLVKWGFLYNEQF
v_call: TRBV5-6; clone_size: -; cdr3_aa: ASSLAGSEAF
v_call: TRBV4-1; clone_size: -; cdr3_aa: ASSQDPGRSYEQY
v_call: TRBV27; clone_size: -; cdr3_aa: ASSPSAGARSYEQY
v_call: TRBV25-1; clone_size: once; cdr3_aa: ASSDSVSNTEAF
v_call: TRBV20-1; clone_size: -; cdr3_aa: SARDLDTGNTIY
v_call: TRBV7-9; clone_size: -; cdr3_aa: ASSLAAEGNTEAF